This T cell receptor (beta chain) is from a study of shared T cell receptors in the human thymus. The germline V gene has CDR1 SGHRS and CDR2 YFSETQ. After removal of 3 bases from V and 1 base from J, the junction contained 6 bases not matched to a gene. The CDR3 loop spans 16 amino acids. This clone came up once. TCRdb keeps only in-frame clones here, not all; method: immunoSEQ multiplex PCR. The data show 720,000 or so clones, with 70% to 90% seen just once and under 0.012% held by the top ten. A further study also used this sample, focusing on human thymus T cells. That report adds: Among the donors, all were healthy Finnish infants having corrective surgery for congenital heart defects. It was from resections taken during corrective heart surgery that the thymus tissue came. Thymic and blood repertoires appeared to carry a bias in their V and J gene usage. The related literature has documented a marked overlap of thymic repertoires among unrelated individuals.

This TCR came from a girl younger than two with a congenital heart defect. This chain uses TRBV5-1 with TRBJ1-4, with TRBD1 matching 7 bases. The sample was thymocytes. This CDR3 reads CASSSSGTETNEKLFF. CDR3 nucleotides: TGCGCCAGCAGCTCATCCGGGACAGAAACTAATGAAAAACTGTTTTTT.